Below, 19 T cell receptor beta chains from the same sample are listed, as sequenced in a study of cytomegalovirus exposure and HLA in healthy donors. The study ran its PCR with 60 Vbeta and 13 Jbeta primers. The table came from immunoSEQ multiplex PCR; TCRdb's copy has only in-frame clones and leaves some out. The top ten hold under 2% of the sample, which has around 140,000 clones, 76% seen once. The source material was PBMCs. The origin of the receptors is a female donor in good health and CMV-seropositive.

This clone was observed a few times. V gene TRBV9 combines with J gene TRBJ2-1; perhaps TRBD1 as D (5 bases). The length of the CDR3 is 16 residues. Trimming left V 0 bases short and J 4 bases short, with 14 bases between. Germline assignment: CDR1 SGDLS and CDR2 YYNGEE. The CDR3 sequence: CASSVAAGHSYNEQFF. The CDR3 DNA sequence: TGTGCCAGCAGCGTAGCTGCAGGACATTCGTACAATGAGCAGTTCTTC. Full variable domain (rest looked up from reference TRBV9 and TRBJ2-1): DSGVTQTPKHLITATGQRVTLRCSPRSGDLSVYWYQQSLDQGLQFLIQYYNGEERAKGNILERFSAQQFPDLHSELNLSSLELGDSALYFCASSVAAGHSYNEQFFGPGTRLTVL.

This chain connects TRBV28 to TRBJ1-2; tentatively, D is TRBD1 (6 bases). There are 12 residues in the CDR3. The V gene's germline CDR1 is MDHEN and CDR2 SYDVKM. This CDR3 is CAVGALGYGYTF. DNA of the CDR3: TGTGCTGTGGGGGCTCTAGGCTATGGCTACACCTTC.

The rearrangement links TRBV9 to TRBJ1-3; D uncertain. Per germline, CDR1 SGDLS and CDR2 YYNGEE. This CDR3 is built from 14 residues. The V end lost 0 bases, the J end lost 0 bases, and 4 bases lay between the germline ends. The CDR3 spells CASSVGLSGNTIYF. CDR3 bases: TGTGCCAGCAGCGTAGGGCTCTCTGGAAACACCATATATTTT. The full variable domain, completed using reference TRBV9 and TRBJ1-3, is DSGVTQTPKHLITATGQRVTLRCSPRSGDLSVYWYQQSLDQGLQFLIQYYNGEERAKGNILERFSAQQFPDLHSELNLSSLELGDSALYFCASSVGLSGNTIYFGEGSWLTVV.

This clone was counted between two and nine times. V usage is TRBV7-3 and J usage is TRBJ2-2, with a tentative D call TRBD1 (6 bases). The CDR3 extends over 16 amino acids. CDR1 is SGHTA and CDR2 is FQGTGA in the germline V gene. Trimming pared 5 bases from V and 4 bases from J, leaving 17 bases between. For the CDR3, the DNA is TGTGCCAGCAGCCCCCCCCGACAGGCGGCCACCGGGGAGCTGTTTTTT. Translating gives CASSPPRQAATGELFF.

The chain couples TRBV29-1 to TRBJ2-3; 11 nucleotides agree with TRBD2. The junction had 2 bases not matched to a gene; V was cut back by 2 bases and J by 4 bases. This CDR3 has 14 amino acids. Per the germline V gene, CDR1 is SQVTM and CDR2 is ANQGSEA. This CDR3 is CSVEHSGGADTQYF. The CDR3 region has the DNA TGCAGCGTTGAACATAGCGGGGGGGCAGATACGCAGTATTTT.

The genes are TRBV6-4 and TRBJ2-5; 11 bases map to TRBD2. The DNA end is a closer match to TRBJ2-7, so the J assignment may be wrong. CDR1 and CDR2 from the germline V gene are MRHNA and SNTAGT. The CDR3 consists of 16 residues. The CDR3: CASSDLRTSGPYEQYF. The CDR3 bases are TGTGCCAGCAGTGACCTGAGGACTAGCGGGCCCTACGAGCAGTACTTC.

The rearrangement links TRBV6-5 to TRBJ1-2, with D maybe TRBD1 (5 bases). The CDR3 consists of 13 residues. V lost 3 bases and J 8 bases, leaving 13 bases between the germline ends. Germline V lookup: CDR1 MNHEY, CDR2 SVGAGI. The CDR3 region is CASSYFGTGGYTF. CDR3 nucleotide sequence: TGTGCCAGCAGTTATTTCGGAACAGGAGGCTACACCTTC.

Only one count was recorded for this clone. The chain joins TRBV5-4 to TRBJ2-7, with TRBD2 matching 14 bases. The junction had 4 bases not matched to a gene; V was cut back by 2 bases and J by 6 bases. CDR3 length: 15 residues. Germline-derived CDR1 and CDR2 are SGHNT and YYREEE (reference sequence). CDR3 DNA sequence: TGTGCCAGCAGCTTTCAGACTAGCGGGAGGGGCGAGCAGTACTTC. The encoded protein is CASSFQTSGRGEQYF.

The chain recombines TRBV7-2 with TRBJ1-4; TRBD1 aligns across 9 bases. Germline loops: CDR1 SGHTA, CDR2 FQGNSA. The CDR3 is 18 residues long. With V trimmed by 8 bases and J by 7 bases, 20 bases remained unmatched. CDR3 in amino acids: CASQHHRGRGGVVEKLFF. The CDR3 bases are TGTGCCAGCCAACACCACAGGGGGCGCGGAGGTGTTGTTGAAAAACTGTTTTTT.

The chain recombines TRBV13 with TRBJ2-7; possible D gene TRBD2, 5 bases. CDR3 size: 13 residues. Deletions cut 5 bases from V and 3 bases from J, with 11 bases between. Looked up from germline, CDR1 is PRHDT and CDR2 is FYEKMQ (reference sequence). The CDR3: CASSRGSLYEQYF. The CDR3 DNA is TGTGCCAGCAGCCGAGGGTCGCTCTACGAGCAGTACTTC.

The chain employs TRBV29-1 and TRBJ2-5; D may be TRBD1 (6 bases). The DNA end is more similar to TRBJ2-7, so the J call may be wrong. The CDR3 length is 13 residues. Germline CDR1 reads SQVTM; CDR2 reads ANQGSEA. The CDR3 DNA reads TGCAGCGTTGTGTTCAGCAGGGGAGACGAGCAGTACTTC. As protein: CSVVFSRGDEQYF.

In this sample, this clone turned up a few times. The chain employs TRBV6-5 and TRBJ1-2, with a weak D call TRBD1 (6 bases). CDR1 is MNHEY, CDR2 SVGAGI, per germline. This CDR3 spans 13 amino acids. V shed 8 bases and J shed 3 bases, with 13 bases lying between them. The CDR3 loop reads CASGGGADYGYTF. The CDR3 nucleotides read TGTGCCAGCGGTGGGGGGGCCGACTATGGCTACACCTTC.

CDR3 protein: CASSLAGRDEKLFF. The CDR3 DNA follows: TGTGCCAGCAGCTTAGCGGGGAGGGATGAAAAACTGTTTTTT. The chain carries TRBV11-2 and TRBJ1-4; D is uncertain. The length of the CDR3 is 14 residues. Germline V gene data show CDR1 as SGHAT and CDR2 as FQNNGV. Trimming took off 1 base at V and 6 bases at J, with 9 bases between the two ends.

A few counts support this clone. This CDR3 is also generated by other DNA sequences in the sample. The chain is built from TRBV2 and TRBJ2-2; D remains unclear. The CDR3 is 12 amino acids. The V gene lost 5 bases and the J gene lost 3 bases, with 4 bases spanning the gap. Per the germline V gene, CDR1 is SNHLY and CDR2 is FYNNEI. The CDR3 spells CASSLDTGELFF. The CDR3 bases are TGTGCCAGCAGTCTCGACACCGGGGAGCTGTTTTTT.

The gene calls are TRBV7-2 and TRBJ2-5, with 14 bases that match TRBD2. The CDR3 is 17 residues long. CDR1 and CDR2 (germline): SGHTA, FQGNSA. V was pared by 4 bases and J by 5 bases, with 9 bases of the junction left unmatched. CDR3 sequence: CASSSLTSGRAGETQYF. CDR3 DNA sequence: TGTGCCAGCAGCTCACTGACTAGCGGGAGGGCCGGGGAGACCCAGTACTTC.

The chain employs TRBV6-1 and TRBJ1-2, with a weak D call TRBD1 (6 bases). V lost 1 base, J lost 7 bases, and 13 bases lay in between. The CDR3 runs to 14 residues. CDR1 and CDR2 from the germline V gene are MNHNS and SASEGT. The DNA for the CDR3 is TGTGCCAGCAGTGAAGTCAGGGGCTTGAGTGGCTACACCTTC. Translated: CASSEVRGLSGYTF.

V is TRBV18 and J is TRBJ2-2, with 10 bases aligning to TRBD1. CDR1 is KGHSH, CDR2 LQKENI, per germline. The CDR3 totals 17 residues. V was pared by 3 bases and J by 0 bases, with 4 bases of the junction left unmatched. The CDR3 DNA follows: TGTGCCAGCTCACCGGGACAGGGGATCTCGAACACCGGGGAGCTGTTTTTT. This translates into CASSPGQGISNTGELFF.

The gene calls are TRBV7-7 and TRBJ2-5; TRBD2 is a possible D gene (7 bases). Germline V CDR1 and CDR2: SSHAT, FNYEAQ (reference sequence). With 3 bases removed from V and 7 bases from J, the gap between germline ends came to 15 bases. This CDR3 has 14 amino acids. CDR3 nucleotide sequence: TGTGCCAGCAGCTTGGGCGGGGGCCGGGGGACCCAGTACTTC. It yields the protein CASSLGGGRGTQYF. Based on the CDR3 plus reference TRBV7-7 and TRBJ2-5, the full variable domain is GAGVSQSPRYKVTKRGQDVTLRCDPISSHATLYWYQQALGQGPEFLTYFNYEAQPDKSGLPSDRFSAERPEGSISTLTIQRTEQRDSAMYRCASSLGGGRGTQYFGPGTRLLVL.

The J gene is TRBJ2-7, the V gene TRBV20-1; no definite D call. Trimming pared 4 bases from V and 5 bases from J, leaving 9 bases between. Germline V lookup: CDR1 DFQATT, CDR2 SNEGSKA (reference sequence). The CDR3 has 11 residues. The DNA for the CDR3 is TGCAGTGCTACCCCGGGTGACGAGCAGTACTTC. This translates into CSATPGDEQYF.